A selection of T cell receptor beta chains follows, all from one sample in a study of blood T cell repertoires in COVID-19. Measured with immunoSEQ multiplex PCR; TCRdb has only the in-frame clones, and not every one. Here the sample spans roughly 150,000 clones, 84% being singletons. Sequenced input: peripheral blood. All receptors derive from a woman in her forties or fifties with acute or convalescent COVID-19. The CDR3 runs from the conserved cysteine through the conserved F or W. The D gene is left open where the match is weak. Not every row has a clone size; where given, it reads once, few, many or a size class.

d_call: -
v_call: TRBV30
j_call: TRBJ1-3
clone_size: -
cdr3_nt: TGTGCCTGGAGTGGGCCAGGGCTTAGTACTGGAAACACCATATATTTT
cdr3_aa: CAWSGPGLSTGNTIYF

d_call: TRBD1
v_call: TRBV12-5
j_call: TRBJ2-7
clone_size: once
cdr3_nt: TGTGCTAGTGGGACGGGACAGGGGCTCTACGAGCAGTACTTC
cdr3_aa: CASGTGQGLYEQYF

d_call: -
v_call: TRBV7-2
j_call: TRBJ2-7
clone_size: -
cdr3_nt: TGTGCCAGCAGCTCAGAGGTGAGGCAGTACTTC
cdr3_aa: CASSSEVRQYF

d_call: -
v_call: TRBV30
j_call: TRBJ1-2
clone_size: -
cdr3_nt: TGTGCCTGGAGTGCCCAGACAGGTGGCTACACCTTC
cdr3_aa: CAWSAQTGGYTF

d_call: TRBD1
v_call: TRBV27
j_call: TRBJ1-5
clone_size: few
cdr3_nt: TGTGCCAGCAGTTTATGGGACAGGGGGAAAAAGGATCAGCCCCAGCATTTT
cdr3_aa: CASSLWDRGKKDQPQHF

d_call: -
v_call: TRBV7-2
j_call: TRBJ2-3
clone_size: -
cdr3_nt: TGTGCCAGCAGCTTAGGTCCTCCTCCGGATACGCAGTATTTT
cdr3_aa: CASSLGPPPDTQYF

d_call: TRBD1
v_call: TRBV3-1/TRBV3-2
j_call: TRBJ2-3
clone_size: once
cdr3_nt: TGTGCCAGTCAGGACAGGGGGCGAACAGATACGCAGTATTTT
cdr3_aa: CASQDRGRTDTQYF

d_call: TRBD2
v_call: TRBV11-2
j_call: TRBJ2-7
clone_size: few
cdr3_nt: TGTGCCAGCAGCTTAGAGGGACTAGCGGCAAATTCCTACGAGCAGTACTTC
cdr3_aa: CASSLEGLAANSYEQYF

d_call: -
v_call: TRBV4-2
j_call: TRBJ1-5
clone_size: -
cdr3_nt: TGTGCCAGCAGCCAAGAACCGGGCCCGGACAGACACGGGAGCAATCAGCCCCAGCATTTT
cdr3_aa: CASSQEPGPDRHGSNQPQHF

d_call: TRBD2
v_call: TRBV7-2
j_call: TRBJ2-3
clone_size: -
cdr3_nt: TGTGCCAGCAGCCCTCTTAGCGGGAGGGGGTACACAGATACGCAGTATTTT
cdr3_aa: CASSPLSGRGYTDTQYF

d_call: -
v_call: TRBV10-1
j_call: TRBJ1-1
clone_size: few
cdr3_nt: TGCGCCAGCAGCTCAAGCCGAAACACTGAAGCTTTCTTT
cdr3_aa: CASSSSRNTEAFF

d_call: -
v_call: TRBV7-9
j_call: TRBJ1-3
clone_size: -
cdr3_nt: TGTGCCAGCAGCTTAGCGGGCCAGGGGATCGGAAACACCATATATTTT
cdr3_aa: CASSLAGQGIGNTIYF

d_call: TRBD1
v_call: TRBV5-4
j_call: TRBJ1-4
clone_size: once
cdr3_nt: TGTGCCAGCAGCCCTGACCCAGACAGGGTAACTGAAAAACTGTTTTTT
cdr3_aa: CASSPDPDRVTEKLFF

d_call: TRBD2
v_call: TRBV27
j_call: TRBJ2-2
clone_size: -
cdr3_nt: TGTGCCAGCAGTCCGTTAGTAGCGGGCACCGGGGAGCTGTTTTTT
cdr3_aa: CASSPLVAGTGELFF

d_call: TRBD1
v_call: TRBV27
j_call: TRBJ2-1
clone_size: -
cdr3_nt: TGTGCCAGCAGCAGTTTACGGAATCTCAGGGGGGAGCAGTTCTTC
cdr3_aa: CASSSLRNLRGEQFF

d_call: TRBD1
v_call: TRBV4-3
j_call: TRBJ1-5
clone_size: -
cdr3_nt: TGCGCCAGCAGCCAAGATGACAGGGGGAATCAGCCCCAGCATTTT
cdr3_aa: CASSQDDRGNQPQHF

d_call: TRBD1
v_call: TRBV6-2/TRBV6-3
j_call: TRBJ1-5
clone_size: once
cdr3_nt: TGTGCCAGCAGCAAACAGGGGTACGGAAATCAGCCCCAGCATTTT
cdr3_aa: CASSKQGYGNQPQHF

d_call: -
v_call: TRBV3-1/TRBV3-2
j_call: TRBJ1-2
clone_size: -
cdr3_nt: TGTGCCAGCAGCCCGGACAGCCTATTCTATGGCTACACCTTC
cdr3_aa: CASSPDSLFYGYTF

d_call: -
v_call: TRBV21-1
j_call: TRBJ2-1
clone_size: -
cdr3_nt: TGTGCCAGCAGCAATCAGAGCGGGAGTGGAAATGAGCAGTTCTTC
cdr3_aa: CASSNQSGSGNEQFF

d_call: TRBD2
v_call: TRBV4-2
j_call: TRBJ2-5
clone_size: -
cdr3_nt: TGTGCCAGCAGCCCGGCTAGCGGGGGCCCGGAGACCCAGTACTTC
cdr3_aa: CASSPASGGPETQYF

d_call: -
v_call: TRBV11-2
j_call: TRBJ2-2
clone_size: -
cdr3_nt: TGTGCCAGCAGCTTGTTGAGGGTGGCCGGGGAGCTGTTTTTT
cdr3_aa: CASSLLRVAGELFF

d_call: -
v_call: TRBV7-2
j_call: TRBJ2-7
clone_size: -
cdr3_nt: TGTGCCAGCAGCTCACCCTTAGGGGTTGGACCAGGATCCCTCGAGCAGTACTTC
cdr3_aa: CASSSPLGVGPGSLEQYF

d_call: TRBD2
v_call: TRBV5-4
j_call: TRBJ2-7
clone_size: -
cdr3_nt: TGTGCCAGCAGCCCGGGACTAGCGGTAACCTACGAGCAGTACTTC
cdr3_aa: CASSPGLAVTYEQYF

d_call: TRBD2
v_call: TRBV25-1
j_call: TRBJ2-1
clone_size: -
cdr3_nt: TGTGCCAGCAGTGAGACTAGCGGGGGGGCGGATGAGCAGTTCTTC
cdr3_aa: CASSETSGGADEQFF

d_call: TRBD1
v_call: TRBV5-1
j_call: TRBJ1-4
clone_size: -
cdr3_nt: TGCGCCAGCAGCTTGCAGGGGGTAAATGAAAAACTGTTTTTT
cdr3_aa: CASSLQGVNEKLFF

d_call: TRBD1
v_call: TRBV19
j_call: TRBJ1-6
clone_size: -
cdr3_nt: TGTGCCAGTAAAATAGGGACAGGGAGTTCACCCCTCCACTTT
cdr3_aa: CASKIGTGSSPLHF

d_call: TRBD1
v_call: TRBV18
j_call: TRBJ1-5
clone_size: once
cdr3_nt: TGTGCCAGCTCAGCCGGGACAGGGGGCAATCAGCCCCAGCATTTT
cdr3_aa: CASSAGTGGNQPQHF

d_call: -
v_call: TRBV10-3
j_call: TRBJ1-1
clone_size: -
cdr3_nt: TGTGCCATCAGGGAGCGAATAGACACTGAAGCTTTCTTT
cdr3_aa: CAIRERIDTEAFF

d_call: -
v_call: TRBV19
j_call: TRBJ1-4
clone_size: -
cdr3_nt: TGTGCCAGTAAGGAGACAGGTTTTACAACTAATGAAAAACTGTTTTTT
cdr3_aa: CASKETGFTTNEKLFF

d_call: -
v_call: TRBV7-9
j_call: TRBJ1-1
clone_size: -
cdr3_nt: TGTGCCAGCAGCGCCCAACAAGACACTGAAGCTTTCTTT
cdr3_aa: CASSAQQDTEAFF

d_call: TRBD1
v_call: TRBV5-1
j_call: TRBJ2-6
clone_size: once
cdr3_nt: TGCGCCAGCCGACAGGGGGTTCCTGGGGCCAACGTCCTGACTTTC
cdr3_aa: CASRQGVPGANVLTF

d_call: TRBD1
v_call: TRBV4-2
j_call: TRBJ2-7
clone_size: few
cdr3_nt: TGTGCCAGCAGCCATCCGGGACAGGGGTCCCTCTCCTACGAGCAGTACTTC
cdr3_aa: CASSHPGQGSLSYEQYF

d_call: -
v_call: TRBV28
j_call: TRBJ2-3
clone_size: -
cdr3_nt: TGTGCCAGCAGTTTCTCAGCGGACCGGGTAGATACGCAGTATTTT
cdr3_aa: CASSFSADRVDTQYF

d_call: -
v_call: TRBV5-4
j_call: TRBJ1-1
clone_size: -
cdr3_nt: TGTGCCAGCAGCTTGGATGCGGGGAGCACTGAAGCTTTCTTT
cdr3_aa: CASSLDAGSTEAFF

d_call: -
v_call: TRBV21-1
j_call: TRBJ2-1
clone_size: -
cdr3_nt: TGTGCCAGCAGCATCATTAGACAAAGCGGGAGGGCGTTTTACAATGAGCAGTTCTTC
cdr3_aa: CASSIIRQSGRAFYNEQFF

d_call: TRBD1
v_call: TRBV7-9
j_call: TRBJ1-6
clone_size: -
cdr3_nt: TGTGCCAGCAGCCGCGGACAGGGGAATTCACCCCTCCACTTT
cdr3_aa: CASSRGQGNSPLHF

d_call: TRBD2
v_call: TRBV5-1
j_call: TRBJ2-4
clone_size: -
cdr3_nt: TGCGCCAGCAGCTTGACTAGCGGCAAAAACATTCAGTACTTC
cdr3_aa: CASSLTSGKNIQYF

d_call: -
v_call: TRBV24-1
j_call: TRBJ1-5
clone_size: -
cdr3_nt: TGTGCCACCAGTGATTTCGAGGGTCAGCCCCAGCATTTT
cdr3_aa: CATSDFEGQPQHF

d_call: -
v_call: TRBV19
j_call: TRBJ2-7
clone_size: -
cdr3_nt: TGTGCCAGTAGTATACGGTTCCAGGGGCGGTACGAGCAGTACTTC
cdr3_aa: CASSIRFQGRYEQYF

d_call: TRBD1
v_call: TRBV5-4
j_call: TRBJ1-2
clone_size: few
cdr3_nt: TGTGCCAGCAGCACGAGACAGGGGAACTATGGCTACACCTTC
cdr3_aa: CASSTRQGNYGYTF

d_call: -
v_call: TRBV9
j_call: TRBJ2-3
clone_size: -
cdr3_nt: TGTGCCAGCAGCGCAAGGACAGCTGGGTTTCCAGATACGCAGTATTTT
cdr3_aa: CASSARTAGFPDTQYF

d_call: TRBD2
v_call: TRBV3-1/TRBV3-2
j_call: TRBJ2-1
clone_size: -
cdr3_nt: TGTGCCAGCAGCCGACCCCGACTAGCGGGAGGGAATGAGCAGTTCTTC
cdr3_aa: CASSRPRLAGGNEQFF

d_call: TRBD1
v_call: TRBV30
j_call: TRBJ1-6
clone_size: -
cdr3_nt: TGTGCCTGCGGACAGGCCAGGGATTCACCCCTCCACTTT
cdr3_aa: CACGQARDSPLHF

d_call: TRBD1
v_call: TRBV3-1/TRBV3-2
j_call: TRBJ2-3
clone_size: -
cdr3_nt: TGTGCCAGCAGCCCAGGACAGGGGGGCACAGATACGCAGTATTTT
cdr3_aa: CASSPGQGGTDTQYF

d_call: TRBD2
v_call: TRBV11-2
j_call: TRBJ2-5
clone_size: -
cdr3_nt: TGTGCCAGCAGCTTAGTTCTTAGCGGGAGAAGGCAGACCCAGTACTTC
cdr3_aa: CASSLVLSGRRQTQYF

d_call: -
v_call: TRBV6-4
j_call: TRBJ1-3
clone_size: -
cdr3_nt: TGTGCCAGCAGTGCAGAAGGGAGGAGCCGAGGAAACACCATATATTTT
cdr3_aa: CASSAEGRSRGNTIYF

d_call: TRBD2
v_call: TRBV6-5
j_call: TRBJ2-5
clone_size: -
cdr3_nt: TGTGCCAGCAGGACTACTAGCGGGCGCACGGGGACCCAGTACTTC
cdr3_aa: CASRTTSGRTGTQYF

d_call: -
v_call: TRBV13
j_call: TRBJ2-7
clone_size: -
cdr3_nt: TGTGCCAGCAGCTTAGGACTAGTTTCCGAGCAGTACTTC
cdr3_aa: CASSLGLVSEQYF

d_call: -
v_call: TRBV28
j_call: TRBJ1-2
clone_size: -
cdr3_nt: TGTGCCAGCAGCTCAGGAAGGAACTATGGCTACACCTTC
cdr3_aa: CASSSGRNYGYTF